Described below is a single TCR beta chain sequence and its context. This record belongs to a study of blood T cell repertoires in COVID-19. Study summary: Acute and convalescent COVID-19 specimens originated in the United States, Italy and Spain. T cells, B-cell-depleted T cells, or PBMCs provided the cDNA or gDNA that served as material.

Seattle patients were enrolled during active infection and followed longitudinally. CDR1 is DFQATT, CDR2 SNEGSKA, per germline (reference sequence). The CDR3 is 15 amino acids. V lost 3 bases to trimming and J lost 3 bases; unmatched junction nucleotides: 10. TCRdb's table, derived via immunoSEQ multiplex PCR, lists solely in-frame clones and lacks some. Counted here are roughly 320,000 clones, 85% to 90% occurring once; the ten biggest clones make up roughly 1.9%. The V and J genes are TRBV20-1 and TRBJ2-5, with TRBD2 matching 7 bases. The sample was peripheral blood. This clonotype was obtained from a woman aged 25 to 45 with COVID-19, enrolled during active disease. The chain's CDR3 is CSASAAGDPEETQYF. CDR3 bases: TGCAGTGCTAGTGCTGCGGGGGACCCGGAAGAGACCCAGTACTTC.